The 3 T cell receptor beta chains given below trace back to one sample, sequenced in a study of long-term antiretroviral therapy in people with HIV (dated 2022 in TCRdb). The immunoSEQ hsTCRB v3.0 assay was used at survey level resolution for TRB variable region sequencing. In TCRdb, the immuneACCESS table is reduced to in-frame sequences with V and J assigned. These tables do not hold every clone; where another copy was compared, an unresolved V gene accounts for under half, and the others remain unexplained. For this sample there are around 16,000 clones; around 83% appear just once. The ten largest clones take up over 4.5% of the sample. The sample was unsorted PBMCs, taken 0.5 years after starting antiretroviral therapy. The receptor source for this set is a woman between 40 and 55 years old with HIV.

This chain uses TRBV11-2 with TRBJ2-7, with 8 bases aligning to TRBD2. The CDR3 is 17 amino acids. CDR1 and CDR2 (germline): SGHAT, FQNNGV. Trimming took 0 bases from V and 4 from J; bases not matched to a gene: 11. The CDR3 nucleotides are TGTGCCAGCAGCTTAGATCCGCTGCGAGCGGGAGTGTACGAGCAGTACTTC. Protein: CASSLDPLRAGVYEQYF.

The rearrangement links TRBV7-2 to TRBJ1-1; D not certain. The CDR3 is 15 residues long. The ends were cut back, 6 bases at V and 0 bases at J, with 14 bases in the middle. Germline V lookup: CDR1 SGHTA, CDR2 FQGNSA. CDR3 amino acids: CASRVQSTMNTEAFF. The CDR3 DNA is TGTGCCAGCAGGGTACAATCAACTATGAACACTGAAGCTTTCTTT.

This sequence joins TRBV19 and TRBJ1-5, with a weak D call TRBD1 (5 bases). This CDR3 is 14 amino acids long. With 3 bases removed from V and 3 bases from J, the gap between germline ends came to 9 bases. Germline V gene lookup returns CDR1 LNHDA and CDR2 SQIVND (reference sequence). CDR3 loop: CASSIGTINQPQHF. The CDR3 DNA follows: TGTGCCAGTAGTATTGGGACCATCAATCAGCCCCAGCATTTT.